Below are 23 T cell receptor beta chains sequenced from a single sample in a study of cytomegalovirus exposure and HLA in healthy donors. Both 60 Vbeta primers and 13 Jbeta primers went into the PCR. Libraries were prepared by immunoSEQ multiplex PCR; TCRdb keeps only in-frame clonotypes and omits some of them. The sample has about 190,000 clones; almost 75% are singletons. The sequenced material came from PBMCs. These receptors came from a woman in her twenties or thirties in good health and CMV-seropositive.

The chain carries TRBV27 and TRBJ2-1; 8 bases are a match to TRBD2. Germline CDR1 reads MNHEY; CDR2 reads SMNVEV (reference sequence). The V and J ends lost 3 bases and 8 bases, in that order; junction bases with no gene match: 9. The CDR3 has 15 amino acids. CDR3 residues: CASSFGTRVFYEQFF. The CDR3 DNA is TGTGCCAGCAGTTTCGGGACTAGGGTATTTTATGAGCAGTTCTTC.

The chain uses TRBV29-1 and TRBJ2-7; 10 bases align to TRBD2. The V gene's germline CDR1 is SQVTM and CDR2 ANQGSEA. This CDR3 is 14 amino acids long. Trimming removed 7 bases from V and 1 base from J; junction bases left unmatched: 7. CDR3 sequence reads: CSAVGTSVSYEQYF. DNA of the CDR3: TGCAGCGCAGTCGGGACTAGCGTTTCCTACGAGCAGTACTTC.

Remarks on this clone: A junction boundary mismatches the germline segment, possibly from a read error. The sample contains more than one DNA sequence encoding this CDR3. The chain links TRBV7-9 to TRBJ1-1; the D gene is possibly TRBD1 (5 bases). This CDR3 contains 12 residues. The germline V gene has CDR1 SEHNR and CDR2 FQNEAQ (reference sequence). CDR3 DNA sequence: TGTTCCAGCAGCCAGGGGAACACTGAAGCTTTCTTT. Translating it yields CSSSQGNTEAFF.

CDR3: CASSRVLSGTGELFF. The CDR3 DNA is TGTGCCAGCAGCCGAGTCTTGTCGGGAACCGGGGAGCTGTTTTTT. The chain combines TRBV6-1 with TRBJ2-2; tentative D call: TRBD2 (5 bases). This CDR3 has 15 residues. The germline CDR1 and CDR2 sequences are MNHNS and SASEGT. Trimming left V 6 bases short and J 5 bases short, with 16 bases between.

The chain is built from TRBV7-8 and TRBJ2-7; 7 positions agree with TRBD2. Germline V gene sequence: CDR1 SGHVS, CDR2 FQNEAQ. J was trimmed by 2 bases and V by 4 bases; bases with no gene match: 5. CDR3 length: 14 residues. CDR3 amino acids: CASSSTSAAYEQYF. CDR3 nucleotides: TGTGCCAGCAGCTCCACTAGCGCAGCCTACGAGCAGTACTTC.

J is TRBJ2-1 and V is TRBV4-1; maybe TRBD2 (6 bases). The length of the CDR3 is 16 residues. Trimming cost V 1 base and J 1 base, with 11 bases left between them. The germline CDR1 and CDR2 sequences are MGHRA and YSYEKL. The CDR3 region is CASSQVLAGSYNEQFF. The CDR3 DNA follows: TGCGCCAGCAGCCAAGTACTCGCGGGGTCCTACAATGAGCAGTTCTTC.

The V gene is TRBV28, the J gene TRBJ2-1; D call uncertain. This CDR3 is built from 12 residues. V lost 2 bases to trimming and J lost 7 bases, with 6 bases between them. Germline V CDR1 and CDR2: MDHEN, SYDVKM. The CDR3 region has the DNA TGTGCCAGCAGTTTAGCACGGAATGAGCAGTTCTTC. This translates into CASSLARNEQFF.

This chain connects TRBV28 to TRBJ1-2; D might be TRBD1 (6 bases). Germline CDR1 and CDR2: MDHEN and SYDVKM. V lost 6 bases, J lost 12 bases, and 20 bases lay in between. The CDR3 covers 13 residues. The CDR3 coding sequence is TGTGCCAGCAGCCCTACCGATTATCAGGGGAACACCTTC. The encoded protein is CASSPTDYQGNTF.

The chain has TRBV27 and TRBJ2-5; possible D gene TRBD1, 6 bases. The assigned J gene may be wrong: the sequence end matches TRBJ2-7 better. CDR1 MNHEY and CDR2 SMNVEV come from the germline V gene (reference sequence). The CDR3 length is 15 residues. Here the CDR3 reads CASSFLRTDPYEQYF. Written as DNA, the CDR3 is TGTGCCAGCAGTTTTTTAAGGACAGATCCCTACGAGCAGTACTTC.

This clone appeared a few times. This chain joins TRBV10-3 and TRBJ2-1; unclear D gene. Germline CDR1 ENHRY, CDR2 SYGVKD. The CDR3 is made up of 13 amino acids. Between the trimmed V and J ends, which lost 1 base and 6 bases, there was a span of 7 bases. The CDR3 nucleotides are TGTGCCATCAGTGAGTTTAGCCTCAATGAGCAGTTCTTC. As protein: CAISEFSLNEQFF.

The chain joins TRBV11-2 to TRBJ2-7, with 14 positions matching TRBD2. V lost 4 bases to trimming and J lost 2 bases; unmatched junction nucleotides: 13. Germline V gives CDR1 SGHAT, CDR2 FQNNGV. CDR3 length: 19 amino acids. CDR3 nucleotides: TGTGCCAGCAGCTCTTTTTCTAGGGGGACTAGCGGGAGCCCCTACGAGCAGTACTTC. Amino acid sequence: CASSSFSRGTSGSPYEQYF.

The CDR3 loop is CASRGRTGDNEQFF. CDR3 coding DNA: TGTGCCAGCAGGGGCCGGACAGGGGACAATGAGCAGTTCTTC. The chain has TRBV2 and TRBJ2-1; 9 bases line up with TRBD1. CDR3 size: 14 residues. Germline V lookup: CDR1 SNHLY, CDR2 FYNNEI. J gave up 5 bases and V 6 bases, and 5 bases lay outside the gene matches. The full variable domain, rest sourced from reference TRBV2 and TRBJ2-1, is EPEVTQTPSHQVTQMGQEVILRCVPISNHLYFYWYRQILGQKVEFLVSFYNNEISEKSEIFDDQFSVERPDGSNFTLKIRSTKLEDSAMYFCASRGRTGDNEQFFGPGTRLTVL.

The chain employs TRBV5-1 and TRBJ2-5; 15 bases map to TRBD2. V trimming: 0 bases; J trimming: 3 bases; junction bases outside the gene matches: 0. The CDR3 consists of 16 residues. Germline CDR1 SGHRS, CDR2 YFSETQ. The CDR3 sequence: CASSLGTSGREETQYF. CDR3 DNA: TGCGCCAGCAGCTTGGGGACTAGCGGGAGGGAAGAGACCCAGTACTTC.

This clone was observed a few times. With a far larger clone one base away, a read error is the likely cause. The rearrangement uses TRBV11-2 and TRBJ1-1, with D possibly matching TRBD1 (5 bases). This CDR3 spans 14 amino acids. Trimming pared 3 bases from V and 1 base from J, leaving 9 bases between. Looked up from germline, CDR1 is SGHAT and CDR2 is FQNNGV. The CDR3 region has the DNA TGTGCCAGCAGCTTTGGCGGGGGGAACACTGAAGCTTTCTTT. Protein product: CASSFGGGNTEAFF. The variable domain in full, completed from reference TRBV11-2 and TRBJ1-1, reads EAGVAQSPRYKIIEKRQSVAFWCNPISGHATLYWYQQILGQGPKLLIQFQNNGVVDDSQLPKDRFSAERLKGVDSTLKIQPAKLEDSAVYLCASSFGGGNTEAFFGQGTRLTVV.

This clone was seen once. The V call is TRBV7-9, the J call TRBJ2-7; the match to TRBD2 covers 10 bases. Germline CDR1 SEHNR, CDR2 FQNEAQ (reference sequence). This CDR3 has 15 amino acids. The ends lost 6 bases at V and 3 bases at J; junction bases unmatched: 8. CDR3 protein: CASSTLAGENYEQYF. The CDR3 nucleotides are TGTGCCAGCAGTACTCTAGCGGGAGAAAACTACGAGCAGTACTTC. Full variable domain (missing parts from reference TRBV7-9 and TRBJ2-7): DTGVSQNPRHKITKRGQNVTFRCDPISEHNRLYWYRQTLGQGPEFLTYFQNEAQLEKSRLLSDRFSAERPKGSFSTLEIQRTEQGDSAMYLCASSTLAGENYEQYFGPGTRLTVT.

The chain couples TRBV5-6 to TRBJ2-5, with 8 positions matching TRBD2. Germline V CDR1 and CDR2: SGHDT, YYEEEE. The CDR3 loop spans 16 amino acids. The J segment lost 5 bases and the V segment lost 2 bases, leaving 11 bases of the junction unmatched. CDR3 sequence: CASSFGTGGPGETQYF. The CDR3 bases are TGTGCCAGCAGCTTTGGGACGGGAGGGCCTGGGGAGACCCAGTACTTC.

Here the CDR3 reads CASSALTGQPQHF. The CDR3 DNA is TGTGCCAGCAGCGCCCTTACAGGCCAGCCCCAGCATTTT. This chain links TRBV7-9 with TRBJ1-5, with a possible D match to TRBD1 (5 bases). V was shortened by 5 bases and J by 7 bases, with 12 bases between the two germline ends. Germline V gene sequence: CDR1 SEHNR, CDR2 FQNEAQ (reference sequence). The CDR3 extends over 13 amino acids.

This clone turned up a few times. The rearrangement joins TRBV29-1 to TRBJ2-1; no definite D call. CDR1 and CDR2 from the germline V gene are SQVTM and ANQGSEA. With 2 bases removed from V and 4 bases from J, the gap between germline ends came to 3 bases. The CDR3 consists of 11 residues. CDR3: CSVERYNEQFF. DNA of the CDR3: TGCAGCGTTGAACGGTACAATGAGCAGTTCTTC.

The chain links TRBV5-1 to TRBJ2-7, with 9 bases aligning to TRBD2. This CDR3 has 14 amino acids. V lost 0 bases to trimming and J lost 5 bases; unmatched junction nucleotides: 3. Per germline, CDR1 SGHRS and CDR2 YFSETQ. CDR3: CASSLVIAGDEQYF. The DNA of the CDR3 is TGCGCCAGCAGCTTGGTAATAGCGGGAGACGAGCAGTACTTC.

This clone came up once. V is TRBV13 and J is TRBJ2-3; the D gene is possibly TRBD2 (6 bases). The V gene lost 4 bases and the J gene lost 4 bases, with 12 bases spanning the gap. CDR3 length: 14 amino acids. The V gene's germline CDR1 is PRHDT and CDR2 FYEKMQ (reference sequence). In DNA, the CDR3 is TGTGCCAGCAGCTCGAGGACGGGGGCAGATACGCAGTATTTT. This gives the protein CASSSRTGADTQYF.

The V gene is TRBV6-6, the J gene TRBJ2-2; TRBD2 aligns across 8 bases. The CDR3 runs to 15 residues. Trimming removed 5 bases from V and 0 bases from J; junction bases left unmatched: 2. From germline, CDR1 is MNHNY and CDR2 SVGAGI (reference sequence). The CDR3 region is CASSDSGTNTGELFF. The CDR3 DNA is TGTGCCAGCAGTGATAGCGGGACGAACACCGGGGAGCTGTTTTTT.

CDR3 protein: CASSLGGGPYNEQFF. The DNA for the CDR3 is TGTGCCAGCAGCTTGGGCGGGGGGCCCTACAATGAGCAGTTCTTC. The genes are TRBV5-4 and TRBJ2-1, with 8 bases fitting TRBD2. The CDR3 extends over 15 amino acids. Losses at the gene ends were 0 bases for V and 2 bases for J; bases not matched to a gene: 1. Germline V gene sequence: CDR1 SGHNT, CDR2 YYREEE (reference sequence).

V and J are TRBV27 and TRBJ2-1; D perhaps matches TRBD1 (5 bases). From germline, CDR1 is MNHEY and CDR2 SMNVEV (reference sequence). V lost 4 bases and J lost 1, with 14 bases in between. The CDR3 is 16 residues long. CDR3 loop: CASSSDSDISYNEQFF. Written as DNA, the CDR3 is TGTGCCAGCAGTTCAGATTCGGACATTTCCTACAATGAGCAGTTCTTC.